This T cell receptor beta chain comes out of a study of shared clonotypes between healthy human individuals. Study-wide context: A donor's plate count was three for CD4 naive and three for CD4 memory; CD8 naive had two and CD8 memory one. Study findings and constraints: Relative to memory subsets, naive subsets generally showed larger estimated richness. Despite large depth, rarefaction showed incomplete sorted-subset sequencing.

Of note for this clone: Antigen: not known.

Assay used: immunoSEQ multiplex PCR; TCRdb lists only in-frame clones, some missing. The repertoire consists of more than 1,200,000 clones, with less than 99% occurring once and the leading ten covering about 0.34%. Trimming took off 6 bases at V and 0 bases at J, with 12 bases between the two ends. From germline, CDR1 is MNHEY and CDR2 SVGAGI. The length of the CDR3 is 15 residues. CD4+ cell separation produced CD45RA+ naive and CD45RA-negative memory subsets. The chain links TRBV6-5 to TRBJ1-5; TRBD1 might be the D (5 bases). The sequence came from a man younger than 40 in good health. Sequencing was carried out using naive CD4+ T cells sorted from blood. The sample's subset: CD45RA+ positively selected. CDR3 protein: CASRGGLNSNQPQHF. CDR3 bases: TGTGCCAGCAGGGGGGGTCTCAATAGCAATCAGCCCCAGCATTTT.